This TCR beta chain came from a study of beta chain features in type 1 diabetes. The overall study: The study found patients and healthy donors alike in age, gender and cell yields. General study findings and limits: Type 1 diabetes patients showed a moderate but significant shortening of TCRB CDR3s in all four CD4+ subsets. VDJ junctions in type 1 diabetes patients carried more deletions and fewer insertions. cDNA-based reads could over-represent cells with high TCR expression.

The entirety of the isolated RNA underwent reverse transcription, so expressed TCRB transcripts were sequenced. About 3.57 million reads per sample were averaged for naive, central memory and regulatory samples. TCRdb's table, derived via immunoSEQ multiplex PCR, lists solely in-frame clones and lacks some. The table includes 150,000 to 200,000 clones, roughly 60% detected once. Turning to this clone: Its antigen is not identified.

The source material was naive CD4+ T cells from blood. This TCR was recovered from a man aged 25 to 45 with type 1 diabetes.

CDR3 sequence: CASSYSSGELRETQYF. In nucleotides, the CDR3 is TGTGCCAGCAGTTACTCCAGTGGGGAACTAAGAGAGACCCAGTACTTC. The rearrangement joins TRBV6-6 to TRBJ2-5; no clear D gene. The CDR3 length is 16 residues. Per the germline V gene, CDR1 is MNHNY and CDR2 is SVGAGI (reference sequence). V lost 0 bases and J 4 bases, leaving 15 bases between the germline ends.